The 28 T cell receptor beta chains in this list originate from one sample, sequenced in a study of blood T cell repertoires in COVID-19. Assay: immunoSEQ multiplex PCR; the TCRdb copy retains only in-frame clones and omits some. The sample shows approximately 150,000 clones, 80% to 90% of them seen only once. Sequencing was done on a sample of PBMCs or T cells enriched from blood (not recorded which). Receptors originate from a man in his sixties who had recovered from COVID-19.

This clone showed up just a few times. V and J are TRBV5-1 and TRBJ2-2, with TRBD1 as a possible D gene (5 bases). The CDR3 consists of 13 residues. The V gene lost 4 bases and the J gene lost 6 bases, with 10 bases spanning the gap. In germline, CDR1 is SGHRS, CDR2 YFSETQ. In nucleotides, the CDR3 is TGCGCCAGCAGCCCTGGACATCCCGGGGAGCTGTTTTTT. As protein: CASSPGHPGELFF.

The V gene is TRBV7-2, the J gene TRBJ1-2; D not certain. The CDR3 covers 13 residues. Germline V lookup: CDR1 SGHTA, CDR2 FQGNSA. The ends were cut back, 4 bases at V and 4 bases at J, with 10 bases in the middle. In nucleotides, the CDR3 is TGTGCCAGCAGCTCTGGGAGTTCCTATGGCTACACCTTC. It is translated as CASSSGSSYGYTF.

This chain links TRBV7-6 with TRBJ1-2, with TRBD1 matching over 10 bases. This CDR3 comprises 17 residues. The ends lost 9 bases at V and 4 bases at J; junction bases unmatched: 17. CDR1 is SGHVS and CDR2 is FNYEAQ in the germline V gene. Here the CDR3 reads CARKPDRGPYTVYGYTF. The CDR3 DNA reads as TGTGCCAGAAAACCCGACAGGGGGCCTTATACCGTCTATGGCTACACCTTC.

This rearrangement joins TRBV18 to TRBJ2-3, with D possibly TRBD1 on 5 matching bases. The germline V gene encodes CDR1 KGHSH and CDR2 LQKENI. There are 15 residues in the CDR3. Trimming shortened V by 3 bases and J by 4 bases, and 14 bases separated the two germline ends. In DNA, the CDR3 is TGTGCCAGCTCACCCGTAGGGGCATCGGCAGATACGCAGTATTTT. This codes for CASSPVGASADTQYF.

The chain recombines TRBV4-2 with TRBJ2-7; 10 positions match TRBD1. Germline V gives CDR1 LGHNA, CDR2 YNFKEQ. The ends lost 4 bases at V and 7 bases at J; junction bases unmatched: 7. This CDR3 region has 14 residues. The CDR3 region is CASSPDRGRLEQYF. The CDR3 region has the DNA TGTGCCAGCAGCCCCGACAGGGGGCGCCTGGAGCAGTACTTC.

This rearrangement joins TRBV19 to TRBJ2-3; 9 bases agree with TRBD1. CDR1 LNHDA and CDR2 SQIVND come from the germline V gene (reference sequence). With V trimmed by 10 bases and J by 4 bases, 6 bases remained unmatched. The CDR3 spans 13 residues. This CDR3 reads CATSTGGADTQYF. The CDR3 coding sequence is TGTGCCACCTCTACAGGGGGCGCAGATACGCAGTATTTT. Together with reference TRBV19 and TRBJ2-3, the CDR3 gives the full variable domain: DGGITQSPKYLFRKEGQNVTLSCEQNLNHDAMYWYRQDPGQGLRLIYYSQIVNDFQKGDIAEGYSVSREKKESFPLTVTSAQKNPTAFYLCATSTGGADTQYFGPGTRLTVL.

The chain recombines TRBV30 with TRBJ1-2; 7 nucleotides match TRBD1. Unmatched junction bases numbered 3, after V lost 1 base and J lost 4 bases. Germline V lookup: CDR1 GTSNPN, CDR2 SVGIG (reference sequence). The CDR3 has 13 residues. The CDR3 bases are TGTGCCTGGAGTGGCGGACAGGTCTATGGCTACACCTTC. Amino acid sequence: CAWSGGQVYGYTF. Drawing the rest from reference TRBV30 and TRBJ1-2, the complete variable domain is SQTIHQWPATLVQPVGSPLSLECTVEGTSNPNLYWYRQAAGRGLQLLFYSVGIGQISSEVPQNLSASRPQDRQFILSSKKLLLSDSGFYLCAWSGGQVYGYTFGSGTRLTVV.

The V and J genes are TRBV2 and TRBJ1-1; 8 nucleotides align to TRBD1. The CDR3 runs to 13 residues. Per the germline V gene, CDR1 is SNHLY and CDR2 is FYNNEI. V shed 7 bases and J 1 base; nucleotides not matched to a gene: 2. The chain's CDR3 is CASKDRENTEAFF. The DNA for the CDR3 is TGTGCCAGCAAGGACAGGGAGAACACTGAAGCTTTCTTT.

CDR3 DNA: TGTGCCAGCAGTATAGCGGGAGGAGGAGGGACCCAGTACTTC. Translation gives CASSIAGGGGTQYF. This rearrangement joins TRBV2 to TRBJ2-5; 10 bases are a match to TRBD2. From germline, CDR1 is SNHLY and CDR2 FYNNEI. The ends lost 5 bases at V and 7 bases at J; junction bases unmatched: 7. The CDR3 covers 14 residues.

The rearrangement uses TRBV6-5 and TRBJ2-7; D possibly corresponds to TRBD2 (6 bases). Germline V gene data show CDR1 as MNHEY and CDR2 as SVGAGI. This CDR3 is 12 amino acids long. V lost 7 bases and J 2 bases, leaving 9 bases between the germline ends. The CDR3 region is CASTWRAYEQYF. The CDR3 DNA sequence: TGTGCCAGCACTTGGAGGGCCTACGAGCAGTACTTC.

The V gene is TRBV18, the J gene TRBJ1-1; 7 nucleotides align to TRBD1. This CDR3 region has 14 residues. CDR1 KGHSH and CDR2 LQKENI come from the germline V gene. The J segment lost 6 bases and the V segment lost 6 bases, leaving 10 bases of the junction unmatched. In nucleotides, the CDR3 is TGTGCCAGCTCCAGGTGGGGGCAGGGGGCTGAAGCTTTCTTT. This translates into CASSRWGQGAEAFF. The entire variable domain, with the rest obtained from reference TRBV18 and TRBJ1-1, is as follows: NAGVMQNPRHLVRRRGQEARLRCSPMKGHSHVYWYRQLPEEGLKFMVYLQKENIIDESGMPKERFSAEFPKEGPSILRIQQVVRGDSAAYFCASSRWGQGAEAFFGQGTRLTVV.

CDR3 loop: CASSFWDRGHEQYF. The CDR3 nucleotides read TGTGCCAGCAGCTTTTGGGACAGGGGCCACGAGCAGTACTTC. This rearrangement joins TRBV5-6 to TRBJ2-7, with TRBD1 matching 10 bases. Germline V gene lookup returns CDR1 SGHDT and CDR2 YYEEEE. V lost 2 bases to trimming and J lost 5 bases; unmatched junction nucleotides: 4. This CDR3 contains 14 residues. The full variable domain, its missing parts supplied by reference TRBV5-6 and TRBJ2-7, is DAGVTQSPTHLIKTRGQQVTLRCSPKSGHDTVSWYQQALGQGPQFIFQYYEEEERQRGNFPDRFSGHQFPNYSSELNVNALLLGDSALYLCASSFWDRGHEQYFGPGTRLTVT.

The rearrangement joins TRBV20-1 to TRBJ2-7; 10 nucleotides agree with TRBD1. The germline V gene encodes CDR1 DFQATT and CDR2 SNEGSKA (reference sequence). Trimming removed 3 bases from V and 0 bases from J; junction bases left unmatched: 17. The CDR3 has 19 amino acids. As DNA, the CDR3 is TGCAGTGCTAGTGACGCCTCCGGGACAGGGGTCGCGAGCTCCTACGAGCAGTACTTC. Protein sequence: CSASDASGTGVASSYEQYF.

The chain is built from TRBV6-5 and TRBJ2-1; 9 nucleotides match TRBD2. The ends lost 7 bases at V and 10 bases at J; junction bases unmatched: 11. Germline CDR1 is MNHEY and CDR2 is SVGAGI. The CDR3 runs 14 residues. CDR3 in DNA: TGTGCCAGCACCCCCGGGACTAGCATTCGGGAGCAGTTCTTC. Translated: CASTPGTSIREQFF.

The rearrangement joins TRBV5-4 to TRBJ2-3, with D tentatively TRBD2 (6 bases). Germline-derived CDR1 and CDR2 are SGHNT and YYREEE (reference sequence). The CDR3 covers 15 residues. The V end was cut by 0 bases, the J end by 0 bases, with 8 bases between. CDR3 sequence reads: CASSLGGTSTDTQYF. The DNA of the CDR3 is TGTGCCAGCAGCTTGGGAGGGACTAGCACAGATACGCAGTATTTT.

This chain uses TRBV7-8 with TRBJ2-3; D gene ambiguous. Trimming left V 6 bases short and J 1 base short, with 14 bases between. The CDR3 is 15 residues long. Per germline, CDR1 SGHVS and CDR2 FQNEAQ. In DNA form, the CDR3 reads TGTGCCAGCAGACCCCCCGAGATGGGCACAGATACGCAGTATTTT. Translating it yields CASRPPEMGTDTQYF.

In this sample, this clone turned up once. The rearrangement links TRBV6-1 to TRBJ2-5; D is perhaps TRBD2 (6 bases). The V gene's germline CDR1 is MNHNS and CDR2 SASEGT. The CDR3 is 13 amino acids. V was trimmed by 3 bases and J by 6 bases, leaving 11 bases between them. CDR3 in DNA: TGTGCCAGCAGTGACCGGGGGTTAAAGACCCAGTACTTC. Amino acid sequence: CASSDRGLKTQYF.

The V and J genes are TRBV20-1 and TRBJ2-7; possible D gene TRBD1, 5 bases. Germline assignment: CDR1 DFQATT and CDR2 SNEGSKA (reference sequence). CDR3 length: 11 amino acids. Trimming pared 6 bases from V and 5 bases from J, leaving 11 bases between. The CDR3 sequence is CSAGHPDEQYF. CDR3 DNA: TGCAGTGCCGGACACCCTGACGAGCAGTACTTC.

This clone was picked up a small number of times. The same CDR3 arises from other DNA sequences in this sample as well. The genes are TRBV28 and TRBJ2-2; 12 nucleotides align to TRBD2. This CDR3 is 15 amino acids long. Germline V gene sequence: CDR1 MDHEN, CDR2 SYDVKM. Germline trimming cut 6 bases from V and 5 bases from J; bases unmatched to any gene: 4. The CDR3, as DNA: TGTGCCAGCAGACCGACTAGCGGGAGTACCGGGGAGCTGTTTTTT. It translates to CASRPTSGSTGELFF.

V usage is TRBV28 and J usage is TRBJ1-5; no clear D. Trimming cost V 3 bases and J 6 bases, with 15 bases left between them. This CDR3 contains 15 residues. The V gene's germline CDR1 is MDHEN and CDR2 SYDVKM. The CDR3 nucleotides are TGTGCCAGCAGTTTGTCTCTGCCGGGAGCTCAGCCCCAGCATTTT. Residues: CASSLSLPGAQPQHF.

The chain links TRBV19 to TRBJ1-1, with D perhaps TRBD1 (5 bases). V lost 7 bases and J lost 1, with 13 bases in between. The CDR3 is 14 residues long. Germline CDR1 and CDR2: LNHDA and SQIVND (reference sequence). In DNA form, the CDR3 reads TGTGCCAGTAACATGGGGCGATCGAACACTGAAGCTTTCTTT. It is translated as CASNMGRSNTEAFF.

The chain joins TRBV12-3 or TRBV12-4 to TRBJ2-7; the match to TRBD2 covers 7 bases. The CDR3 has 13 residues. The ends lost 7 bases at V and 2 bases at J; junction bases unmatched: 5. CDR3 in DNA: TGTGCCAGCAAGCTAGCGGCGACCTACGAGCAGTACTTC. It codes for CASKLAATYEQYF.

V usage is TRBV15 and J usage is TRBJ2-1, with 12 bases lining up with TRBD2. The V gene end was trimmed by 2 bases and the J gene end by 8 bases; junction bases not matched to a gene: 10. Germline lookup yields CDR1 LNHNV and CDR2 YYDKDF (reference sequence). The CDR3 covers 17 residues. Here the CDR3 DNA reads TGTGCCACCAGCAGATGGACTAGCGGGGACGCAGGGGATGAGCAGTTCTTC. It translates to CATSRWTSGDAGDEQFF.

The V gene is TRBV19, the J gene TRBJ2-3, with TRBD2 matching over 9 bases. CDR1 is LNHDA, CDR2 SQIVND, per germline (reference sequence). The CDR3 contains 17 residues. Trimming removed 3 bases from V and 5 bases from J; junction bases left unmatched: 12. The DNA of the CDR3 is TGTGCCAGTAGTATCCGAGCGGGAGGTTATCGTGTAGATACGCAGTATTTT. As protein: CASSIRAGGYRVDTQYF.

This chain uses TRBV9 with TRBJ2-7; TRBD1 is a possible D gene (6 bases). The CDR3 spans 14 residues. Trimming cost V 0 bases and J 3 bases, with 10 bases left between them. Germline V gene sequence: CDR1 SGDLS, CDR2 YYNGEE. The CDR3 DNA reads as TGTGCCAGCAGCGTAGGCCAGGGGTTCTACGAGCAGTACTTC. Residues: CASSVGQGFYEQYF.

This clone has only a few counts. The CDR3 loop is CASSFNRESNQPQHF. The CDR3 nucleotides read TGTGCCAGCAGTTTCAACAGGGAGAGCAATCAGCCCCAGCATTTT. The chain recombines TRBV27 with TRBJ1-5; D is perhaps TRBD1 (6 bases). V was clipped by 3 bases and J by 1 base, with 10 bases between them. Germline values: CDR1 MNHEY, CDR2 SMNVEV (reference sequence). There are 15 residues in the CDR3.

This chain links TRBV5-5 with TRBJ2-3; D is uncertain. The CDR3 totals 15 residues. The germline CDR1 and CDR2 sequences are SGHKS and YYEKEE (reference sequence). V was shortened by 0 bases and J by 0 bases, with 8 bases between the two germline ends. The CDR3 DNA follows: TGTGCCAGCAGCTTGGGCGGTCAGAGCACAGATACGCAGTATTTT. This translates into CASSLGGQSTDTQYF.

About this clone itself: Other DNA sequences in this sample translate to the same CDR3. The chain combines TRBV19 with TRBJ2-7; 10 bases line up with TRBD1. V was pared by 6 bases and J by 1 base, with 6 bases of the junction left unmatched. Germline V gives CDR1 LNHDA, CDR2 SQIVND (reference sequence). The CDR3 is made up of 15 amino acids. DNA for the CDR3: TGTGCCAGTAGCGATCGGGACAGGGGATCCTACGAGCAGTACTTC. Translation gives CASSDRDRGSYEQYF.